A single sample gave rise to the 15 T cell receptor beta chains below, sequenced in a study of blood T cell repertoires in COVID-19. The repertoire was sequenced with immunoSEQ multiplex PCR; TCRdb's copy has only in-frame clones and lacks some. The data contain around 230,000 clones, approximately 82% of them singletons. Sequencing was carried out using PBMCs or T cells enriched from blood (not recorded which). Source of these receptors: a man between 40 and 49 years old who had recovered from COVID-19.

The chain couples TRBV5-1 to TRBJ1-2, with TRBD1 as a possible D gene (5 bases). The CDR3 runs to 14 residues. The V end was cut by 0 bases, the J end by 2 bases, with 8 bases between. The germline V gene encodes CDR1 SGHRS and CDR2 YFSETQ. CDR3 loop: CASSLETANYGYTF. DNA for the CDR3: TGCGCCAGCAGCTTGGAGACAGCGAACTATGGCTACACCTTC.

The chain carries TRBV10-3 and TRBJ2-7; D is possibly TRBD1 (6 bases). V shed 10 bases and J shed 0 bases, with 16 bases lying between them. The CDR3 totals 14 residues. Germline V gene sequence: CDR1 ENHRY, CDR2 SYGVKD. The CDR3 reads CASHNTGNSYEQYF. CDR3 bases: TGTGCCAGCCACAACACAGGGAACTCCTACGAGCAGTACTTC.

The chain couples TRBV27 to TRBJ1-3; D gene unclear. V gave up 8 bases and J gave up 4 bases, with 9 bases separating them. This CDR3 region has 12 residues. Germline assignment: CDR1 MNHEY and CDR2 SMNVEV (reference sequence). The CDR3 DNA sequence: TGTGCCAGCCTCCCCCCGGGAAACACCATATATTTT. This codes for CASLPPGNTIYF.

The rearrangement joins TRBV5-1 to TRBJ2-1, with TRBD2 identical over 14 bases. CDR1 is SGHRS and CDR2 is YFSETQ in the germline V gene. This CDR3 spans 18 amino acids. With V trimmed by 1 base and J by 2 bases, 5 bases remained unmatched. CDR3 region: CASSLRTSGGITYNEQFF. The CDR3 DNA reads as TGCGCCAGCAGCTTGCGGACTAGCGGGGGGATAACCTACAATGAGCAGTTCTTC.

This clone was detected many times. This chain connects TRBV7-8 to TRBJ2-7; 9 bases are a match to TRBD1. The CDR3 runs to 13 residues. From germline, CDR1 is SGHVS and CDR2 FQNEAQ. The trim removed 1 base at V and 12 bases at J, leaving 7 bases unmatched. The CDR3 sequence is CASSLEGTGPRYF. For the CDR3, the DNA is TGTGCCAGCAGCTTAGAGGGGACAGGGCCCCGGTACTTC.

The chain links TRBV5-1 to TRBJ2-1; 10 nucleotides align to TRBD2. From germline, CDR1 is SGHRS and CDR2 YFSETQ. The CDR3 is 15 residues long. Germline trimming cut 5 bases from V and 8 bases from J; bases unmatched to any gene: 10. CDR3 sequence: CASRPSGRALDEQFF. The CDR3, as DNA: TGCGCCAGCAGACCGAGCGGGAGGGCCCTCGATGAGCAGTTCTTC.

The chain links TRBV5-1 to TRBJ2-7, with D uncertain. CDR3 length: 11 amino acids. The ends were cut back, 5 bases at V and 0 bases at J, with 3 bases in the middle. Germline V gives CDR1 SGHRS, CDR2 YFSETQ. The CDR3 protein is CASSRSYEQYF. For the CDR3, the DNA is TGCGCCAGCAGTCGCTCCTACGAGCAGTACTTC.

The rearrangement joins TRBV7-2 to TRBJ1-6, with TRBD1 matching 9 bases. The germline V gene encodes CDR1 SGHTA and CDR2 FQGNSA. Trimming took 5 bases from V and 10 from J; bases not matched to a gene: 9. The CDR3 extends over 15 amino acids. The CDR3 region has the DNA TGTGCCAGCAGCACCCCGGGACAGGGAGGGTCACCCCTCCACTTT. Its translation is CASSTPGQGGSPLHF.

Only one count was recorded for this clone. The rearrangement joins TRBV5-1 to TRBJ2-3, with D perhaps matching TRBD2 (6 bases). Germline CDR1 reads SGHRS; CDR2 reads YFSETQ. V lost 3 bases and J lost 2, with 22 bases in between. The CDR3 spans 18 residues. CDR3 coding DNA: TGCGCCAGCAGCTCGGGCCCCCTCGGGGCGGGGATCACAGATACGCAGTATTTT. Protein sequence: CASSSGPLGAGITDTQYF.

This chain joins TRBV28 and TRBJ1-1; D remains unclear. V shed 2 bases and J shed 7 bases, with 11 bases lying between them. This CDR3 has 13 residues. Per germline, CDR1 MDHEN and CDR2 SYDVKM. The CDR3 region is CASSLVSPVEAFF. The CDR3 coding sequence is TGTGCCAGCAGTTTAGTATCTCCGGTTGAAGCTTTCTTT.

J is TRBJ1-1 and V is TRBV28; no clear D. V dropped 1 base and J dropped 4 bases, with 7 bases sitting between them. Per germline, CDR1 MDHEN and CDR2 SYDVKM. The CDR3 covers 13 residues. This chain's CDR3 is CASSLYPGTEAFF. The CDR3 region has the DNA TGTGCCAGCAGTTTATATCCGGGCACTGAAGCTTTCTTT. The full variable domain, its missing parts supplied by reference TRBV28 and TRBJ1-1, is DVKVTQSSRYLVKRTGEKVFLECVQDMDHENMFWYRQDPGLGLRLIYFSYDVKMKEKGDIPEGYSVSREKKERFSLILESASTNQTSMYLCASSLYPGTEAFFGQGTRLTVV.

The chain uses TRBV27 and TRBJ1-5, with D unresolved. The CDR3 consists of 17 residues. Germline V lookup: CDR1 MNHEY, CDR2 SMNVEV (reference sequence). Between the trimmed V and J ends, which lost 2 bases and 0 bases, there was a span of 14 bases. The CDR3 DNA follows: TGTGCCAGCAGTTTAAAGGTAGGGAGCGGTAGCAATCAGCCCCAGCATTTT. This sequence encodes CASSLKVGSGSNQPQHF.

This clone showed up just once. V usage is TRBV10-3 and J usage is TRBJ1-5; TRBD1 might be the D (5 bases). Looked up from germline, CDR1 is ENHRY and CDR2 is SYGVKD. V lost 9 bases and J lost 4, with 13 bases in between. The CDR3 totals 13 residues. CDR3 amino acids: CAMGRDLNQPQHF. The CDR3 DNA reads as TGTGCCATGGGCAGGGATTTGAATCAGCCCCAGCATTTT.

This clone is medium-sized (0.01 to 0.1%) by share. V and J are TRBV2 and TRBJ1-2, with D maybe TRBD1 (6 bases). The V and J ends lost 2 bases and 4 bases respectively, with 17 bases between them. The CDR3 has 16 residues. Germline V gives CDR1 SNHLY, CDR2 FYNNEI. The CDR3 nucleotides are TGTGCCAGCAGTGAATCGAACAGGGTTGGGACCTATGGCTACACCTTC. This gives the protein CASSESNRVGTYGYTF.

This chain links TRBV7-2 with TRBJ2-3; D is possibly TRBD1 (6 bases). Trimming stripped 5 bases from V and 0 bases from J, with 9 bases between. Germline V gene lookup returns CDR1 SGHTA and CDR2 FQGNSA. This CDR3 comprises 14 residues. The CDR3 coding sequence is TGTGCCAGCAGCCGGGGACACAGCACAGATACGCAGTATTTT. Its protein product is CASSRGHSTDTQYF.